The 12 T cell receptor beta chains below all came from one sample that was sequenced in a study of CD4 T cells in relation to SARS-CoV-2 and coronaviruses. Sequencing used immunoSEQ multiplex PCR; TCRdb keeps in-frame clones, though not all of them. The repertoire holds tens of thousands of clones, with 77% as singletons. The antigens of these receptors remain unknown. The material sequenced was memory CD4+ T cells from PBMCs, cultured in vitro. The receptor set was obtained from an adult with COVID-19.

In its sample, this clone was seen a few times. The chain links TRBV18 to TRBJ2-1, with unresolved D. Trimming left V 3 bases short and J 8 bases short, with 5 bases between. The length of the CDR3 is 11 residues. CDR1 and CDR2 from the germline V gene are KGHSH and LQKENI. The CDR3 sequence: CASSPGHEQFF. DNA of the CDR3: TGTGCCAGCTCACCGGGTCATGAGCAGTTCTTC.

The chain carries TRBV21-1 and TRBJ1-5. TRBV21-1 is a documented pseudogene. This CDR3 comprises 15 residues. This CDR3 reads CASSGARGSNQPQHF. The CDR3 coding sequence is TGTGCCAGCAGCGGGGCCCGGGGGAGCAATCAGCCCCAGCATTTT.

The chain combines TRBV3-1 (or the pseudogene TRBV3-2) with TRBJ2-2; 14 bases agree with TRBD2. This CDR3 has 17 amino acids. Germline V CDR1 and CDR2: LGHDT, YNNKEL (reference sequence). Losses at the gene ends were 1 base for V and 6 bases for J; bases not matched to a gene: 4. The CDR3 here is CASSQGLAGGFPGELFF. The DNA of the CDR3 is TGTGCCAGCAGCCAAGGACTAGCGGGAGGGTTCCCCGGGGAGCTGTTTTTT.

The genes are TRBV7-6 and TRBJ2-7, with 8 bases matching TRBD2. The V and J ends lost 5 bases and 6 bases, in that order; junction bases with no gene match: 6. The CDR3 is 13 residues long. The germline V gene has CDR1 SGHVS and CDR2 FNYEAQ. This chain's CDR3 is CASSPGLASEQYF. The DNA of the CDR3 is TGTGCCAGCAGCCCCGGACTAGCCAGCGAGCAGTACTTC. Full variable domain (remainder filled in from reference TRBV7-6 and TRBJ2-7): GAGVSQSPRYKVTKRGQDVALRCDPISGHVSLYWYRQALGQGPEFLTYFNYEAQQDKSGLPNDRFSAERPEGSISTLTIQRTEQRDSAMYRCASSPGLASEQYFGPGTRLTVT.

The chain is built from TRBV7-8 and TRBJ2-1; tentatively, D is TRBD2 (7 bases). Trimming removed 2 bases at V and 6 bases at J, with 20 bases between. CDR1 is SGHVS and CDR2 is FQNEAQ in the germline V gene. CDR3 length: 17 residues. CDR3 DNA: TGTGCCAGCAGCTTATATTTCAGGGGTCTAGCGGTCAATGAGCAGTTCTTC. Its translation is CASSLYFRGLAVNEQFF. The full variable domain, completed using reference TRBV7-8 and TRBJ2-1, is GAGVSQSPRYKVAKRGQDVALRCDPISGHVSLFWYQQALGQGPEFLTYFQNEAQLDKSGLPSDRFFAERPEGSVSTLKIQRTQQEDSAVYLCASSLYFRGLAVNEQFFGPGTRLTVL.

CDR3 coding DNA: TGCGCCAGCAGCTTGGACAGCCCCTACAATGAGCAGTTCTTC. This gives the protein CASSLDSPYNEQFF. The chain combines TRBV5-1 with TRBJ2-1; D ambiguous. The CDR3 runs 14 residues. Germline V gene sequence: CDR1 SGHRS, CDR2 YFSETQ. The V and J ends lost 0 bases and 2 bases respectively, with 6 bases between them.

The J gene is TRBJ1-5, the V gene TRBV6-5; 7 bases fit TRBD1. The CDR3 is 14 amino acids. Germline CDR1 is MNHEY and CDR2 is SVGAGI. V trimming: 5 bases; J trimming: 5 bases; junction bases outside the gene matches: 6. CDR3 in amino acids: CASSPGTEHQPQHF. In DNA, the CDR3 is TGTGCCAGCAGTCCCGGGACAGAGCATCAGCCCCAGCATTTT.

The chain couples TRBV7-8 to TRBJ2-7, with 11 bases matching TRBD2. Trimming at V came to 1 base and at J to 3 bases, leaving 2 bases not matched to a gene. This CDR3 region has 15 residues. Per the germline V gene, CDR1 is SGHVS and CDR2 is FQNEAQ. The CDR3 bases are TGTGCCAGCAGCTTAGAGCTAGCGGGAGGCTACGAGCAGTACTTC. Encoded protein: CASSLELAGGYEQYF.

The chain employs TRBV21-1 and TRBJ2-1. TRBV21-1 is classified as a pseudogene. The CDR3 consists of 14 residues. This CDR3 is CASSKDRRLIQQFF. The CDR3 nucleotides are TGTGCCAGCAGCAAAGACCGCCGCCTCATACAGCAGTTCTTC.

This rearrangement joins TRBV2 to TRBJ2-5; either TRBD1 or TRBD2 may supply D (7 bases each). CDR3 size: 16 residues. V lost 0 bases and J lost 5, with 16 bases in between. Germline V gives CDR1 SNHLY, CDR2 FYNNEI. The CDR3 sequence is CASSEARGGWGETQYF. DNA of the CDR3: TGTGCCAGCAGTGAAGCCAGGGGGGGCTGGGGGGAGACCCAGTACTTC.

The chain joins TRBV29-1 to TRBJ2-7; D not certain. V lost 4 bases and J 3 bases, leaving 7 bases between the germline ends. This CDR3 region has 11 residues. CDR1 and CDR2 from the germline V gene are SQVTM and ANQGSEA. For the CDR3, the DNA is TGCAGCGTTGTTCGGAACTACGAGCAGTACTTC. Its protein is CSVVRNYEQYF.

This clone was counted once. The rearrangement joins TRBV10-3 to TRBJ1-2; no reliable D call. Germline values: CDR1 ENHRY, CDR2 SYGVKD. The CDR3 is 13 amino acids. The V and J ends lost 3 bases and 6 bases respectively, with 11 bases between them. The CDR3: CAISDVTEDGYTF. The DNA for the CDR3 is TGTGCCATCAGTGATGTGACGGAGGATGGCTACACCTTC.